This T cell receptor (beta chain) was captured in a study of shared T cell receptors in the human thymus. This clone was counted a single time. V was trimmed by 2 bases and J by 8 bases, leaving 7 bases between them. This CDR3 has 12 residues. Germline assignment: CDR1 MGHRA and CDR2 YSYEKL. Profiled with immunoSEQ multiplex PCR; TCRdb holds only in-frame clones, not every one. Among 450,000 to 650,000 clones, around 82% were seen once, and the ten largest hold roughly 0.013%. These data were also filed under a second study, of human thymus T cells. Per that paper: The sample donors, healthy Finnish infants, were having corrective surgery for congenital heart defects. Corrective heart surgery yielded the resections from which the thymus tissue came. Repertoires from thymus and blood appeared to show biased V and J gene usage. Thymic repertoires from unrelated individuals overlapped highly, related research reported.

The chain couples TRBV4-1 to TRBJ2-1; tentatively, D is TRBD2 (5 bases). The sample was thymocytes. This TCR was recovered from a boy less than two years old with a congenital heart defect. The CDR3 loop is CASSQSGHEQFF. The CDR3 nucleotides read TGCGCCAGCAGCCAAAGCGGCCATGAGCAGTTCTTC.